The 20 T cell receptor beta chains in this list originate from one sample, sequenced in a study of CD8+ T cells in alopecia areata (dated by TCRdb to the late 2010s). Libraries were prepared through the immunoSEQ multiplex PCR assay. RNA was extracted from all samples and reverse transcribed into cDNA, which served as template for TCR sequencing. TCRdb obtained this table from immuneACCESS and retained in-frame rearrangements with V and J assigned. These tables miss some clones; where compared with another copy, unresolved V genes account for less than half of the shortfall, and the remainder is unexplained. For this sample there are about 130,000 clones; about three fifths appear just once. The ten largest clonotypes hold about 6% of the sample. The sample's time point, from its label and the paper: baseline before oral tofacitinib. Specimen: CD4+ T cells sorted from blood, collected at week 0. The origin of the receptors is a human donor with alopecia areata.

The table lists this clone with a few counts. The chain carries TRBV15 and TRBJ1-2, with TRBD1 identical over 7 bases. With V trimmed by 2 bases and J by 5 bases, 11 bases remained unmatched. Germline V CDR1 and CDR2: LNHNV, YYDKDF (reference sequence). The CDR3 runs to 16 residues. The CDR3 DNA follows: TGTGCCACCAGCAGAACCAGTGGGACAGATTCTTATGGCTACACCTTC. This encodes CATSRTSGTDSYGYTF.

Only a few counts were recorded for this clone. CDR3 amino acids: CASSRLAEANEQFF. CDR3 nucleotide sequence: TGTGCCAGCAGCCGACTAGCGGAAGCCAATGAGCAGTTCTTC. The J gene is TRBJ2-1, the V gene TRBV11-2; 9 bases map to TRBD2. Germline V gene lookup returns CDR1 SGHAT and CDR2 FQNNGV. The length of the CDR3 is 14 residues. The J segment lost 6 bases and the V segment lost 5 bases, leaving 5 bases of the junction unmatched.

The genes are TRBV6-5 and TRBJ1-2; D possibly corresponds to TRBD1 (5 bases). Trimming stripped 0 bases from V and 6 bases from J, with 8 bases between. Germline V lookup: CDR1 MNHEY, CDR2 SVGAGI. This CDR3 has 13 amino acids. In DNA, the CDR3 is TGTGCCAGCAGTTACTCAACGGGGCATGGCTACACCTTC. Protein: CASSYSTGHGYTF.

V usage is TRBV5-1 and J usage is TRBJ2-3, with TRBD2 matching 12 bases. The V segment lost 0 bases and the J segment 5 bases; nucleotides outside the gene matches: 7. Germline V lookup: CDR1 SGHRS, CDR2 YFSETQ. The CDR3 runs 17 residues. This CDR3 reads CASSLAASGGAVDTQYF. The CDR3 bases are TGCGCCAGCAGCTTGGCCGCTAGCGGGGGGGCCGTAGATACGCAGTATTTT.

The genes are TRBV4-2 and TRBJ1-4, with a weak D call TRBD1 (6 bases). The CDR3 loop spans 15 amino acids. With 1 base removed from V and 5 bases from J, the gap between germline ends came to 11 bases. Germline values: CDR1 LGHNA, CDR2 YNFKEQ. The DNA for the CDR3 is TGTGCCAGCAGCCAAGGGGACAAGGGGAATGAAAAACTGTTTTTT. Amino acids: CASSQGDKGNEKLFF.

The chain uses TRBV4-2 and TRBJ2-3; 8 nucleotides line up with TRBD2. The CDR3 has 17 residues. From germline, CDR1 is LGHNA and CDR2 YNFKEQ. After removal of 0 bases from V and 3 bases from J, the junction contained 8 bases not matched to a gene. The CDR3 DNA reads TGTGCCAGCAGCCAAGAACTCCGGCGGGGGGTGACAGATACGCAGTATTTT. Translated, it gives CASSQELRRGVTDTQYF.

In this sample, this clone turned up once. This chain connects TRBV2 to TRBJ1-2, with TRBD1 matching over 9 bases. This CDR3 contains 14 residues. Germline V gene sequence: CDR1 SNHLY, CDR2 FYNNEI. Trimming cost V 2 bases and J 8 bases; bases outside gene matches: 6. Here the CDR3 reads CASSEMGQGHGYTF. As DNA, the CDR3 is TGTGCCAGCAGTGAAATGGGACAGGGTCACGGCTACACCTTC.

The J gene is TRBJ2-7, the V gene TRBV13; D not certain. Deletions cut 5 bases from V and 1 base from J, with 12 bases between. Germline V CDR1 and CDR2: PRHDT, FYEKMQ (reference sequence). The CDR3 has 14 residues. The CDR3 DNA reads TGTGCCAGCAGCAGGTCCCGACCATCCTACGAGCAGTACTTC. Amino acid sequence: CASSRSRPSYEQYF.

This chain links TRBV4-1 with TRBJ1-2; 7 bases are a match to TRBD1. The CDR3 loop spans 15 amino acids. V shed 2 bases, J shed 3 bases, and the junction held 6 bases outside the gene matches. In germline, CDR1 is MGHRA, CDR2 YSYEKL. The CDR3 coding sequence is TGCGCCAGCAGCCAACCCAGAGGGGGCGACTATGGCTACACCTTC. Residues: CASSQPRGGDYGYTF.

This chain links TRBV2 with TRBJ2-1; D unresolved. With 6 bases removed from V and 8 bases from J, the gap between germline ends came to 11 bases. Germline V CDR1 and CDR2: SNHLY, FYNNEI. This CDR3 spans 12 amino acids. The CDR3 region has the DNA TGTGCCAGCAGAGAGGTGGTCTATGAGCAGTTCTTC. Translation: CASREVVYEQFF.

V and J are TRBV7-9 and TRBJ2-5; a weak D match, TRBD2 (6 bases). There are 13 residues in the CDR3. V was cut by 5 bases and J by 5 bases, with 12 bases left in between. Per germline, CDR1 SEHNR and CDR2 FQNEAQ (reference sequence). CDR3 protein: CASSPGVAETQYF. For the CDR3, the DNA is TGTGCCAGCAGCCCGGGGGTAGCGGAGACCCAGTACTTC.

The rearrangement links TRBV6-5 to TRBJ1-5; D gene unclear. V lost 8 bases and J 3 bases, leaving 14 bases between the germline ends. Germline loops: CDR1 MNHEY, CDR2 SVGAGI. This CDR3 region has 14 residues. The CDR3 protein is CASRNGRDNQPQHF. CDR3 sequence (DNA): TGTGCCAGCCGCAATGGGCGGGACAATCAGCCCCAGCATTTT.

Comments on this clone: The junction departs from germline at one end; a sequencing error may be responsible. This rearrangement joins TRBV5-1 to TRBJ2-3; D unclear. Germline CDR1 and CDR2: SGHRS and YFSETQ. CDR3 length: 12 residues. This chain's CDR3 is CAGRNSTDTQYF. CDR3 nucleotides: TGTGCCGGAAGAAACAGCACAGATACGCAGTATTTT.

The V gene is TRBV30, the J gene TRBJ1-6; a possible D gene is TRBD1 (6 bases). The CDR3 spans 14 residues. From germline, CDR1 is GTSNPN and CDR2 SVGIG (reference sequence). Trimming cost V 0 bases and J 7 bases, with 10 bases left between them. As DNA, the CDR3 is TGTGCCTGGAGTGTAACGGACAGAAATTCACCCCTCCACTTT. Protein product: CAWSVTDRNSPLHF.

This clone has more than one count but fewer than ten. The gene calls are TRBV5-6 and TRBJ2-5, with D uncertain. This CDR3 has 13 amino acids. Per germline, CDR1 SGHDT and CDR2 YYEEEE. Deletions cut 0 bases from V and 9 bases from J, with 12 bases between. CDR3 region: CASSLGLEESQYF. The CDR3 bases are TGTGCCAGCAGCTTGGGTCTCGAGGAGTCCCAGTACTTC. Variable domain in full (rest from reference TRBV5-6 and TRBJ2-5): DAGVTQSPTHLIKTRGQQVTLRCSPKSGHDTVSWYQQALGQGPQFIFQYYEEEERQRGNFPDRFSGHQFPNYSSELNVNALLLGDSALYLCASSLGLEESQYFGPGTRLLVL.

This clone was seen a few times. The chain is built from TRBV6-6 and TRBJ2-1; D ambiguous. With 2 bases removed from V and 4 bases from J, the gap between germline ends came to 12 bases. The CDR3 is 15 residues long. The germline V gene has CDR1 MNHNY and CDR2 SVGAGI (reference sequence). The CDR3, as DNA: TGTGCCAGCAGTTACCCAGCCTCCTCGTACAATGAGCAGTTCTTC. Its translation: CASSYPASSYNEQFF.

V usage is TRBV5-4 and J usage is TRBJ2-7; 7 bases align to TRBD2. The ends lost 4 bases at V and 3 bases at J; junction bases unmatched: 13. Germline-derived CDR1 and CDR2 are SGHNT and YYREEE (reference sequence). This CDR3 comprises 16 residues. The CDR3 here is CASSPGTKSGLYEQYF. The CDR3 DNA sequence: TGTGCCAGCAGCCCCGGGACTAAGAGTGGGCTCTACGAGCAGTACTTC.

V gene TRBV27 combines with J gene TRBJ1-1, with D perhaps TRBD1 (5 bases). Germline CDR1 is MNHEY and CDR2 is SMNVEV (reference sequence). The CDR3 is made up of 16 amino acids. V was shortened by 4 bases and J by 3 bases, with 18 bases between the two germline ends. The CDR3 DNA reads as TGTGCCAGCAGTTCAATAGTCGGACAAGGTTACACTGAAGCTTTCTTT. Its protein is CASSSIVGQGYTEAFF.

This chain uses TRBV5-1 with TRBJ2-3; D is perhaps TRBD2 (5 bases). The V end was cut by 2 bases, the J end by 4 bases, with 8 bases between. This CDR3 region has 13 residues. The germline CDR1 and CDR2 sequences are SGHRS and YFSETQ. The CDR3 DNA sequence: TGCGCCAGCAGCTTTAGCGCCCCAGATACGCAGTATTTT. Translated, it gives CASSFSAPDTQYF.

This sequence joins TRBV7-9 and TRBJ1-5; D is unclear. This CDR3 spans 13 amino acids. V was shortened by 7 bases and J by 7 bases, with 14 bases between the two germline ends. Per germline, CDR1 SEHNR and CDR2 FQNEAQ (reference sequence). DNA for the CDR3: TGTGCCAGCAACCAGATCGAGGGACAGCCCCAGCATTTT. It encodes CASNQIEGQPQHF.